These 6 T cell receptor beta chains were sequenced from one sample in a study of blood T cell repertoires in COVID-19. TCRdb's copy holds only in-frame clones and misses some; the assay was immunoSEQ multiplex PCR. The sample holds approximately 82,000 clones, approximately 90% seen once. Sample: PBMCs or T cells enriched from blood (not recorded which). All receptors derive from a woman aged 45-65 years with acute COVID-19.

The V gene is TRBV29-1, the J gene TRBJ1-5, with 7 bases matching TRBD1. Trimming cost V 4 bases and J 11 bases; bases outside gene matches: 17. The V gene's germline CDR1 is SQVTM and CDR2 ANQGSEA. This CDR3 has 15 amino acids. The CDR3 DNA reads as TGCAGCGTTGCCCCCACAGGGGCCTTAGGGGAGGCCCAGCATTTT. It translates to CSVAPTGALGEAQHF.

The chain joins TRBV24-1 to TRBJ2-3, with 8 bases identical to TRBD1. Germline-derived CDR1 and CDR2 are KGHDR and SFDVKD. The J segment lost 1 base and the V segment lost 3 bases, leaving 8 bases of the junction unmatched. This CDR3 comprises 17 residues. The CDR3: CATSDPAGRGRTDTQYF. In DNA, the CDR3 is TGTGCCACCAGTGATCCCGCCGGCAGGGGGCGCACAGATACGCAGTATTTT.

The chain has TRBV18 and TRBJ2-1; weak D call: TRBD2 (6 bases). CDR3 length: 15 amino acids. Trimming took off 0 bases at V and 5 bases at J, with 11 bases between the two ends. The germline V gene has CDR1 KGHSH and CDR2 LQKENI. In DNA, the CDR3 is TGTGCCAGCTCACCACCGCTAGCGCAGGACAATGAGCAGTTCTTC. Its translation: CASSPPLAQDNEQFF.

V gene TRBV5-5 combines with J gene TRBJ2-7; 12 bases are a match to TRBD2. This CDR3 comprises 16 residues. CDR1 SGHKS and CDR2 YYEKEE come from the germline V gene (reference sequence). V lost 0 bases, J lost 4 bases, and 5 bases stayed unmatched. CDR3 nucleotide sequence: TGTGCCAGCAGCTTGGGACTAGCGGGAGTTTTTTACGAGCAGTACTTC. As protein: CASSLGLAGVFYEQYF.

This clone has just a few counts. J is TRBJ1-1 and V is TRBV3-1 (or the pseudogene TRBV3-2); no clear D gene. This CDR3 contains 13 residues. Germline CDR1 reads LGHDT; CDR2 reads YNNKEL (reference sequence). Between the trimmed V and J ends, which lost 5 bases and 0 bases, there was a span of 7 bases. The CDR3 sequence: CASSFHLNTEAFF. The CDR3 bases are TGTGCCAGCAGCTTCCATCTGAACACTGAAGCTTTCTTT.

The chain combines TRBV6-5 with TRBJ2-3, with 12 bases identical to TRBD2. V gave up 5 bases and J gave up 15 bases; unmatched junction bases: 6. Germline V gives CDR1 MNHEY, CDR2 SVGAGI. This CDR3 is 12 amino acids long. The CDR3 coding sequence is TGTGCCAGCAGTCCCAGGACTAGCGGGATTTATTTT. It translates to CASSPRTSGIYF.